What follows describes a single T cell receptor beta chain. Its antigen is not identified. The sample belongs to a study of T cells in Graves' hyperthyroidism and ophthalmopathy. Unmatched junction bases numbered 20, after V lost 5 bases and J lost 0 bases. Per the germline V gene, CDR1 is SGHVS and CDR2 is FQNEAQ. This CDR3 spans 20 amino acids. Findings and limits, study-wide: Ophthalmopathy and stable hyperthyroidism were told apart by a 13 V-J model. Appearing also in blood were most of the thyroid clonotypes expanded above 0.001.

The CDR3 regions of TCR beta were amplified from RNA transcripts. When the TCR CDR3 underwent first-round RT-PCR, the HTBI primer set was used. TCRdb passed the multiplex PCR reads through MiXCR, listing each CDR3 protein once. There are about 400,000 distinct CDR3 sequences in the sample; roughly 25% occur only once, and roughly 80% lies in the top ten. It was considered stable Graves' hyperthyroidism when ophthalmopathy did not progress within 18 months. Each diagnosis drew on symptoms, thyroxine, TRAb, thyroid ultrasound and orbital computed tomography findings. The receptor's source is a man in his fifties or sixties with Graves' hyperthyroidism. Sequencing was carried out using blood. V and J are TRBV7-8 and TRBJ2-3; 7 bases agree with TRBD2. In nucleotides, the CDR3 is TGTGCCAGCAGCGGCCAGGCGAGGGGATTAGCGGGTGATAGCACAGATACGCAGTATTTT. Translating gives CASSGQARGLAGDSTDTQYF.